Listed below are T cell receptor beta chains from one sample, sequenced in a study of blood T cell repertoires in COVID-19. Data came from immunoSEQ multiplex PCR; TCRdb stores just in-frame clones and leaves some out. Of 150,000 to 200,000 clones listed, about 88% are singletons. The material sequenced was peripheral blood. The receptor source for this set is a man aged 18 to 29 with acute or convalescent COVID-19. The CDR3 runs from the conserved cysteine through the conserved F or W. The D gene is left open where the match is weak. Clone size, where shown, is once, few, many, or a class for clones that have expanded.

>TRBJ2-3|.|TRBD1|TRBV11-3
CASSQRQGGSDTQYF
TGTGCCAGCAGCCAACGACAGGGCGGGTCAGATACGCAGTATTTT
>TRBJ2-5|.|TRBD2|TRBV11-2
CASSFAPRGGAKETQYF
TGTGCCAGCAGCTTTGCCCCTCGCGGGGGGGCCAAAGAGACCCAGTACTTC
>TRBJ1-3|.|.|TRBV30
CSLGQSGNTIYF
TGTTCTCTGGGCCAATCTGGAAACACCATATATTTT
>TRBJ2-2|.|.|TRBV5-1
CASSPGTYNTGELFF
TGCGCCAGCAGCCCCGGGACTTATAACACCGGGGAGCTGTTTTTT
>TRBJ2-3|.|TRBD2|TRBV19
CASSAGLAGGLTDTQYF
TGTGCCAGTAGTGCCGGACTAGCGGGGGGTCTCACAGATACGCAGTATTTT
>TRBJ2-1|.|TRBD2|TRBV7-9
CASSYSGVSYNEQFF
TGTGCCAGCAGCTATAGCGGGGTCTCCTACAATGAGCAGTTCTTC
>TRBJ1-1|once|.|TRBV27
CASSPRTERNTEAFF
TGTGCCAGCAGTCCCCGGACAGAACGCAACACTGAAGCTTTCTTT
>TRBJ2-1|once|TRBD2|TRBV9
CASSVGGRVAGHNEQFF
TGTGCCAGCAGCGTAGGTGGGAGGGTAGCGGGCCACAATGAGCAGTTCTTC
>TRBJ1-1|.|.|TRBV19
CASSIGGMNTEAFF
TGTGCCAGTAGTATAGGTGGCATGAACACTGAAGCTTTCTTT
>TRBJ1-3|.|TRBD1|TRBV2
CASSMTGSSGNTIYF
TGTGCCAGCAGTATGACAGGGAGCTCTGGAAACACCATATATTTT
>TRBJ1-5|.|.|TRBV11-3
CAFEGQYSNQPQHF
TGTGCCTTCGAGGGACAATATAGCAATCAGCCCCAGCATTTT
>TRBJ1-2|.|.|TRBV7-9
CASSLSSNGYTF
TGTGCCAGCAGCTTATCCTCTAATGGCTACACCTTC
>TRBJ2-3|.|.|TRBV9
CASSVPGTDTQYF
TGTGCCAGCAGCGTACCGGGCACAGATACGCAGTATTTT
>TRBJ1-1|.|.|TRBV30
CAQRAGTRIPLNTEAFF
TGTGCCCAGCGAGCCGGGACAAGAATACCATTGAACACTGAAGCTTTCTTT
>TRBJ1-6|.|.|TRBV7-8
CASSLGGNSPLHF
TGTGCCAGCAGCTTAGGGGGCAATTCACCCCTCCACTTT
>TRBJ2-5|.|.|TRBV5-1
CASSFNPAGLDETQYF
TGCGCCAGCAGCTTCAACCCAGCAGGCTTGGATGAGACCCAGTACTTC
>TRBJ1-2|.|.|TRBV5-1
CASSLAESGYGYTF
TGCGCCAGCAGCTTGGCCGAGTCTGGCTATGGCTACACCTTC
>TRBJ1-3|.|.|TRBV5-8
CASSLGGGTSGNTIYF
TGTGCCAGCAGCTTGGGTGGCGGAACCTCTGGAAACACCATATATTTT
>TRBJ1-5|.|.|TRBV2
CASSGQPAYQPQHF
TGTGCCAGCAGTGGACAACCGGCTTATCAGCCCCAGCATTTT
>TRBJ2-1|few|.|TRBV11-3
CASSQEDQNEQFF
TGTGCCAGCAGCCAGGAGGACCAAAATGAGCAGTTCTTC
>TRBJ1-1|.|TRBD1|TRBV7-2
CASSPRGGSEAFF
TGTGCCAGCAGCCCCAGAGGGGGCAGTGAAGCTTTCTTT
>TRBJ1-2|.|.|TRBV10-1
CASSAGDNYGYTF
TGCGCCAGCAGTGCAGGGGACAACTATGGCTACACCTTC
>TRBJ2-2|.|TRBD1|TRBV3-1/TRBV3-2
CASSQEDRAANTGELFF
TGTGCCAGCAGCCAAGAAGACAGGGCGGCGAACACCGGGGAGCTGTTTTTT
>TRBJ2-3|.|TRBD2|TRBV7-3
CASSPGGGTDTQYF
TGTGCCAGCAGCCCGGGGGGGGGCACAGATACGCAGTATTTT
>TRBJ2-7|.|.|TRBV2
CASSAGALGEQYF
TGTGCCAGCAGTGCAGGGGCATTGGGCGAGCAGTACTTC
>TRBJ1-2|.|TRBD1|TRBV13
CASSLSPIRNRGIGYGYTF
TGTGCCAGCAGCCTATCCCCGATTCGAAACAGGGGAATTGGCTATGGCTACACCTTC
>TRBJ1-4|.|.|TRBV18
CASSPGGGTNEKLFF
TGTGCCAGCTCACCCGGCGGAGGAACTAATGAAAAACTGTTTTTT
>TRBJ1-3|.|.|TRBV5-1
CATREGGSGNTIYF
TGCGCCACCCGAGAGGGGGGGTCTGGAAACACCATATATTTT
>TRBJ1-4|.|.|TRBV2
CASSVLRQVNEKLFF
TGTGCCAGCAGTGTTTTGAGACAGGTTAATGAAAAACTGTTTTTT
>TRBJ2-1|.|.|TRBV28
CASSTALMGAPYNEQFF
TGTGCCAGCAGCACGGCCCTCATGGGGGCGCCCTACAATGAGCAGTTCTTC
>TRBJ1-2|.|.|TRBV12-3/TRBV12-4
CASSSTGHGYTF
TGTGCCAGCAGTTCCACAGGGCACGGCTACACCTTC